The TCR beta chain described here comes from a study of regulatory T cells in long-lasting Graves disease. Study conclusions and caveats: Under persistent disease, TRBV28, TRBJ1-2 and TRBJ2-5 were used preferentially. With 2,500 to 3,500 shared public clonotypes, persistent patients exceeded new patients, who shared about a thousand.

TCR beta libraries were built with iRepertoire HTBI primers and Arm-PCR of CDR3 regions. TCRdb re-called the multiplex PCR reads through MiXCR, storing one row per CDR3 protein. The sample records around 500,000 distinct CDR3 sequences, roughly 13% being singletons. Time point reported: newly diagnosed GD, antithyroid drugs for less than 3 months. Isolated PBMC RNA provided the starting material for the TCR library. This clonotype was counted many times. Its antigen is not identified. Per germline, CDR1 LGHDT and CDR2 YNNKEL (reference sequence). V shed 6 bases and J shed 7 bases, with 13 bases lying between them. The CDR3 runs 12 residues. Another study also made use of these data, one on T cells in Graves' hyperthyroidism and ophthalmopathy. This second study notes: Exclusion followed for patients with uncontrolled infection, other autoimmune disease, pregnancy or lactation.

The sequencing here drew on peripheral blood mononuclear cells (PBMCs), taken at new diagnosis, from a patient treated with antithyroid drugs. The sequence was collected from a man aged 25 to 45 with Graves disease. The gene calls are TRBV3-1 and TRBJ2-7; maybe TRBD1 (5 bases). CDR3 sequence reads: CASSQGDWEQYF. The CDR3 DNA is TGTGCCAGCAGTCAGGGCGACTGGGAGCAGTACTTC.